The rows below give T cell receptor beta chains drawn from one sample of a study of CD8+ T cells in alopecia areata. Measured with immunoSEQ multiplex PCR; TCRdb has only the in-frame clones, and not every one. Among around 180,000 clones, roughly 60% were seen once, and the ten largest hold 0.95% to 1.1%. This sample comprised CD4+ T cells sorted from blood, obtained at week 24, from a patient treated with tofacitinib. The receptor source for this set is a human donor with alopecia areata. Each CDR3 is given with its conserved first and last residue. Each record gives: clone size, D gene, J gene, V gene, CDR3 DNA, CDR3 protein. The D gene is left open where the match is weak. A clone size is listed for some rows: how often the clone was seen (once, few, many), or a class if it is expanded.

NA NA TRBJ1-1 TRBV29-1 TGCAGCGTTGCAGAACTCCCCAAATTCCTACAGGGGAACACTGAAGCTTTCTTT CSVAELPKFLQGNTEAFF
NA NA TRBJ1-6 TRBV30 TGTGCCTGGAACTCACCGAGGTCACCCCTCCACTTT CAWNSPRSPLHF
few TRBD2 TRBJ2-1 TRBV28 TGTGCCAGCAGTTTTAGCGGGGGCAACCTTTACAATGAGCAGTTCTTC CASSFSGGNLYNEQFF
few TRBD1 TRBJ1-5 TRBV6-4 TGTGCCAGCAGTGAGGGACAGGGGCAGCCCCAGCATTTT CASSEGQGQPQHF
NA TRBD2 TRBJ2-5 TRBV6-5 TGTGCCAGCAGCCAAGCGGGGCTAAGGGAGACCCAGTACTTC CASSQAGLRETQYF
NA NA TRBJ2-2 TRBV11-3 TGTGCCAGCAGCTTAATTCGGGGGAACACCGGGGAGCTGTTTTTT CASSLIRGNTGELFF
NA NA TRBJ2-1 TRBV30 TGTGCCTGGAGTGGGGTGAGGGGAGAGCAGTTCTTC CAWSGVRGEQFF
NA NA TRBJ1-4 TRBV6-1 TGTGCCAGCAGTCCCGATAAGTGGGCTGAAAAACTGTTTTTT CASSPDKWAEKLFF
few NA TRBJ1-5 TRBV6-1 TGTGCCAGCAGTGAAGCCGCCTTCGGATATAGCAATCAGCCCCAGCATTTT CASSEAAFGYSNQPQHF
few TRBD1 TRBJ2-5 TRBV19 TGTGCCAGTAGTCAGGGGGCCCAAGAGACCCAGTACTTC CASSQGAQETQYF
once TRBD1 TRBJ2-7 TRBV27 TGTGCCAGTCGCGGGACAGGCACCTACGAGCAGTACTTC CASRGTGTYEQYF
NA NA TRBJ1-5 TRBV6-1 TGTGCCAGCAGTGTGGGGCAGGGACTTAATCAGCCCCAGCATTTT CASSVGQGLNQPQHF
NA TRBD2 TRBJ2-5 TRBV6-5 TGTGCCAGCAGTTACAGCGGGGGGGAGACCCAGTACTTC CASSYSGGETQYF
NA TRBD2 TRBJ2-7 TRBV6-6 TGTGCCAGTTTGGGGAGGGGCGCCTACGAGCAGTACTTC CASLGRGAYEQYF
NA NA TRBJ2-1 TRBV29-1 TGCAGCGTCGCGGGGCGGATGGTTCACAATGAGCAGTTCTTC CSVAGRMVHNEQFF
NA NA TRBJ1-2 TRBV19 TGTGCCAGCACCGAGAACAACCTCCATGGCTACACCTTC CASTENNLHGYTF
NA TRBD2 TRBJ2-3 TRBV30 TGTGCCTACGAGCGGGGGGCGACAGATACGCAGTATTTT CAYERGATDTQYF
NA NA TRBJ2-3 TRBV29-1 TGCAGCGTTGTCGGCTCAGATACGCAGTATTTT CSVVGSDTQYF
NA NA TRBJ1-4 TRBV10-3 TGTGCCATCAGTGAGTCTGTGAGCGGTGAAAAACTGTTTTTT CAISESVSGEKLFF
NA NA TRBJ1-2 TRBV6-5 TGTGCCAGCAGTTACTCGAATGGGGGTTTGTACACCTTC CASSYSNGGLYTF
NA NA TRBJ2-4 TRBV14 TGTGCCAGCAGCTACAGGGAAAACATTCAGTACTTC CASSYRENIQYF
NA TRBD2 TRBJ2-3 TRBV6-5 TGTGCCAGCAGTTCAAAGCGGGGGGGCCGGAGAGATACGCAGTATTTT CASSSKRGGRRDTQYF
NA TRBD1 TRBJ1-1 TRBV25-1 TGTGCCAGCAGTGGGGGACAGACGAACACTGAAGCTTTCTTT CASSGGQTNTEAFF
once TRBD1 TRBJ2-7 TRBV9 TGTGCCAGCGCAACAGGGGCTGGGACCTACGAGCAGTACTTC CASATGAGTYEQYF
few NA TRBJ2-2 TRBV2 TGTGCCAGCGCCCAACAGGATAACACCGGGGAGCTGTTTTTT CASAQQDNTGELFF
NA TRBD1 TRBJ2-7 TRBV4-1 TGCGCCAGCAGCCAAGATCTACAGGGGCCCTACGAGCAGTACTTC CASSQDLQGPYEQYF
NA NA TRBJ1-2 TRBV6-5 TGTGCCAGCAGGGCAGGGGACACCCGCTACACCTTC CASRAGDTRYTF
NA NA TRBJ2-5 TRBV5-6 TGTGCCAGCAGCCAGCGGACAGTGACCTACCAGGGCCAAGAGACCCAGTACTTC CASSQRTVTYQGQETQYF
NA NA TRBJ2-1 TRBV9 TGTGCCAGCAGCGTAGCTCAAGCGGGTGGTATAAATGAGCAGTTCTTC CASSVAQAGGINEQFF
NA NA TRBJ2-7 TRBV28 TGTGCCAGCGGTTGGAGTACTCAAACCTACGAGCAGTACTTC CASGWSTQTYEQYF
NA NA TRBJ2-5 TRBV4-3 TGCGCCAGCAGCCAAGATGTAGGTGGCGGAGGAGAGACCCAGTACTTC CASSQDVGGGGETQYF
NA NA TRBJ2-5 TRBV20-1 TGCAGTGCCCCCCAATTTGGTTCCCAGTACTTC CSAPQFGSQYF
few NA TRBJ1-4 TRBV11-2 TGTGCCAGCAGCCGAGGGCACAGAGGTGAAAAACTGTTTTTT CASSRGHRGEKLFF
NA NA TRBJ1-1 TRBV29-1 TGCAGCTCCCGGGGGCTAAAGAAGGACACTGAAGCTTTCTTT CSSRGLKKDTEAFF
NA NA TRBJ2-3 TRBV12-5 TGTGCTAGTGGCTTTCATCAACTACCTAGCACAGATACGCAGTATTTT CASGFHQLPSTDTQYF
NA NA TRBJ2-4 TRBV4-1 TGCGCCAGCAGCCAAGAAGTTAGCAAAAACATTCAGTACTTC CASSQEVSKNIQYF
few NA TRBJ1-2 TRBV7-2 TGTGCCAGCAGCTTAGCGCGGGACCTTGGCTACACCTTC CASSLARDLGYTF
NA NA TRBJ1-1 TRBV30 TGTGCCTCCGATGGGGCACTCGGTGAAGCTTTCTTT CASDGALGEAFF
NA NA TRBJ1-5 TRBV7-8 TGTGCCAGCGGGAGGACATATAGCAATCAGCCCCAGCATTTT CASGRTYSNQPQHF
few TRBD2 TRBJ2-7 TRBV29-1 TGCAGTGCTCGCGGGACTAGCGGTTCCTACGAGCAGTACTTC CSARGTSGSYEQYF
NA NA TRBJ1-2 TRBV29-1 TGCAGCGCATCGGACAGTAACTATGGCTACACCTTC CSASDSNYGYTF
few TRBD1 TRBJ2-2 TRBV29-1 TGCAGCGTCCCCAGACGGACAGGCGGTACCGGGGAGCTGTTTTTT CSVPRRTGGTGELFF
once TRBD1 TRBJ2-7 TRBV11-2 TGTGCCAGCAGCCCCATAGACAGGGGGAGGCCCTACGAGCAGTACTTC CASSPIDRGRPYEQYF
NA TRBD1 TRBJ2-7 TRBV27 TGTGCCAGCAGCTGGACAGGGGGCGACGAGCAGTACTTC CASSWTGGDEQYF
few NA TRBJ2-2 TRBV5-6 TGTGCCAGCAGCCGGGGCCGTCCTTCCACCGGGGAGCTGTTTTTT CASSRGRPSTGELFF
NA NA TRBJ1-4 TRBV27 TGTGCCAGCAGTTACGCAGGGCGGGAAGAAAAACTGTTTTTT CASSYAGREEKLFF
NA NA TRBJ1-1 TRBV27 TGTGCCAGCAGCATTTCGGGGCTTAACGCCGCTTTCTTT CASSISGLNAAFF
NA TRBD1 TRBJ2-7 TRBV2 TGTGCCAGCAGCGGGGACAGGGAAAGCTACGAGCAGTACTTC CASSGDRESYEQYF
NA NA TRBJ1-1 TRBV30 TGTGCCTGGAGTCCTACTCGGGGCACTGAAGCTTTCTTT CAWSPTRGTEAFF
NA NA TRBJ2-1 TRBV5-1 TGCGCCAGCAGCTTGGATCACGCCTCCAAGCAGTTCTTC CASSLDHASKQFF
few NA TRBJ1-1 TRBV29-1 TGCAGCGTTGAGGAGAACACTGAAGCTTTCTTT CSVEENTEAFF